This is a list of T cell receptor beta chains from one sample in a study of blood T cell repertoires in COVID-19. Sequencing was performed with immunoSEQ multiplex PCR; in TCRdb, only in-frame clones are kept and a portion is missing. The sample holds about 85,000 clones; around 88% are singletons and the top ten take roughly 5%. The sample taken for sequencing was peripheral blood. The receptors shown here come from a woman older than 75 with acute or convalescent COVID-19. Each CDR3 is given with its conserved first and last residue. Fields, in order: V gene, clone size, J gene, D gene, CDR3 DNA, CDR3 protein. D genes are given only for firm matches. Clone size is given for some rows only: seen once, a few or many times, or a class if the clone is expanded.

TRBV7-9	.	TRBJ2-7	.	TGTGCCAGCAGCGTAAGCAGGGGGGAGGACGAGCAGTACTTC	CASSVSRGEDEQYF
TRBV15	.	TRBJ1-1	.	TGTGCCACCAGCAGAGATCTTACGGGAAACACTGAAGCTTTCTTT	CATSRDLTGNTEAFF
TRBV19	.	TRBJ1-2	.	TGTGCCACCCAAGGTCCACAGGCAGGAGGCTACACCTTC	CATQGPQAGGYTF
TRBV20-1	.	TRBJ2-5	.	TGCAGTGCTAGTCCAGCGGGGCAGGGGAAGTCGGGCCAGTACTTC	CSASPAGQGKSGQYF
TRBV15	.	TRBJ2-1	TRBD2	TGTGCCACCAGCATCGCGGGGGAGCACAATGAGCAGTTCTTC	CATSIAGEHNEQFF
TRBV4-3	.	TRBJ1-4	.	TGCGCCAGCAGCGAGTGGTTTGCAACTAATGAAAAACTGTTTTTT	CASSEWFATNEKLFF
TRBV21-1	few	TRBJ1-3	.	TGTGCCAGCAGCAAAGCGCTCAGGACAGGGGGCGCCTGGAGCTCTGGAAACACCATATATTTT	CASSKALRTGGAWSSGNTIYF
TRBV6-6	.	TRBJ2-3	TRBD1	TGTGCCAGCAGTACCCAGACAGGGTATGGCACAGATACGCAGTATTTT	CASSTQTGYGTDTQYF
TRBV29-1	.	TRBJ2-2	.	TGCAGCACCAGATACACCGGGGAGCTGTTTTTT	CSTRYTGELFF
TRBV11-2	.	TRBJ1-2	.	TGTGCCAGCAGCCTTACGGGCGGAGGGATTGGCTACACCTTC	CASSLTGGGIGYTF
TRBV7-7	.	TRBJ2-3	TRBD2	TGTGCTAGCAGCTCCGGGGGGGGCAAGGGAACAGATACGCAGTATTTT	CASSSGGGKGTDTQYF
TRBV7-9	.	TRBJ1-3	.	TGTGCCAGCAGCCGCGACAGGATAACCGCTTCGGGCACCATATATTTT	CASSRDRITASGTIYF
TRBV19	.	TRBJ1-1	.	TGTGCCAGTAATAGGAACACTGAAGCTTTCTTT	CASNRNTEAFF
TRBV5-1	.	TRBJ2-3	.	TGCGCCAGCAGCCCCGGACAGAACACAGATACGCAGTATTTT	CASSPGQNTDTQYF
TRBV5-1	.	TRBJ1-3	.	TGCGCCAGCAGCGAAGGGAGCTCTGGAAACACCATATATTTT	CASSEGSSGNTIYF
TRBV15	.	TRBJ1-3	.	TGTGCCACCAGCAGAGACGCAGGGGTCGGAAACACCATATATTTT	CATSRDAGVGNTIYF
TRBV6-5	once	TRBJ1-2	.	TGTGCCAGCGTCTCGGCAGGGTATGGCTACACCTTC	CASVSAGYGYTF
TRBV2	.	TRBJ1-1	.	TGTGCCAGATCGGTCAGGGTGAACACTGAAGCTTTCTTT	CARSVRVNTEAFF
TRBV13	.	TRBJ2-1	.	TGTGCCAGCAGCTTAGCGTATGGTCGGGAAGTCTATGAGCAGTTCTTC	CASSLAYGREVYEQFF
TRBV7-6	.	TRBJ1-1	.	TGTGCCAGCAGCCGAGCCGGGACAACGAACACTGAAGCTTTCTTT	CASSRAGTTNTEAFF
TRBV28	.	TRBJ2-7	TRBD1	TGTGCCAGCAGTTTAGCTCTTACAGGGGGCGACGAGCAGTACTTC	CASSLALTGGDEQYF
TRBV7-9	.	TRBJ2-2	.	TGTGCCAGCAGCTTTCCGACTGTGACCGGGGAGCTGTTTTTT	CASSFPTVTGELFF
TRBV27	few	TRBJ2-6	.	TGTGCCAGCAGTTTTCAGGGAAGGGGGTCTGGGGCCAACGTCCTGACTTTC	CASSFQGRGSGANVLTF
TRBV11-3	.	TRBJ2-1	.	TGTGCCAGCAGCTTATATTTGCAGGATTACAATGAGCAGTTCTTC	CASSLYLQDYNEQFF
TRBV7-2	.	TRBJ1-6	.	TGTGCCAGCAGCTTATCCAGTGGGGAGACGACCCTCCACTTT	CASSLSSGETTLHF
TRBV29-1	.	TRBJ2-1	.	TGCAGCGTTGGTCACTTGAGCTCCTACAATGAGCAGTTCTTC	CSVGHLSSYNEQFF
TRBV29-1	.	TRBJ1-1	TRBD1	TGCAGCGGACTATGGGACAGGGCTGAAGCTTTCTTT	CSGLWDRAEAFF
TRBV3-1/TRBV3-2	.	TRBJ2-3	TRBD2	TGTGCCAGCAGCCAAGGGACTAGCGGGGGAGATACGCAGTATTTT	CASSQGTSGGDTQYF
TRBV27	.	TRBJ1-2	.	TGTGCCAGCAGTTTAACGGGATTTGGCTACACCTTC	CASSLTGFGYTF
TRBV6-5	.	TRBJ1-1	.	TGTGCCAGCAGTTATGCGGGGAACACTGAAGCTTTCTTT	CASSYAGNTEAFF
TRBV10-3	.	TRBJ2-1	.	TGTGCCATCAGTGAGTCGAATCAGGGATCCGAGCAGTTCTTC	CAISESNQGSEQFF
TRBV30	.	TRBJ2-1	TRBD2	TGTGCCTGGAGTTCTCGTATGCTCCAGCGGGGGTCAATGAGCTCCTACAATGAGCAGTTCTTC	CAWSSRMLQRGSMSSYNEQFF
TRBV5-6	.	TRBJ1-1	.	TGTGCCAGCAGCTATGACAGACACACTGAAGCTTTCTTT	CASSYDRHTEAFF
TRBV18	.	TRBJ2-3	.	TGTGCCAGCTCACCTATCAATCTTGGGCAGGCAGATACGCAGTATTTT	CASSPINLGQADTQYF
TRBV19	.	TRBJ1-2	TRBD1	TGTGCCAGTAGTGTACGACAGGGTCTTGACTATGGCTACACCTTC	CASSVRQGLDYGYTF
TRBV6-6	.	TRBJ1-1	.	TGTGCCAGCAACCGGAGGGCCTCTGACACTGAAGCTTTCTTT	CASNRRASDTEAFF
TRBV29-1	.	TRBJ1-1	.	TGCAGCGTTGACAGGGACTCGAACACTGAAGCTTTCTTT	CSVDRDSNTEAFF
TRBV7-2	few	TRBJ2-7	.	TGTGCCAGCAGCTTAGAGCGAGGCAGAGCCTACGAGCAGTACTTC	CASSLERGRAYEQYF
TRBV5-6	.	TRBJ2-7	TRBD1	TGTGCCAGTAGCTTCGGACAGGGGGGCACTGAAGAGCAGTACTTC	CASSFGQGGTEEQYF
TRBV6-5	.	TRBJ1-4	TRBD1	TGTGCCAGCAGAGACAGGGTTGGTGAAAAACTGTTTTTT	CASRDRVGEKLFF
TRBV6-2/TRBV6-3	.	TRBJ2-7	.	TGTGCCAGCAGTCCCGTGGCAGTCCACGAGCAGTACTTC	CASSPVAVHEQYF
TRBV19	.	TRBJ2-3	TRBD2	TGTGCCAGTAGTGCGACGGGACTAGGGACAGATACGCAGTATTTT	CASSATGLGTDTQYF
TRBV7-4	.	TRBJ2-1	TRBD1	TGTGCCAGCAGCTTAGGGGGCCCACAGGGGGTGGCCTACAATGAGCAGTTCTTC	CASSLGGPQGVAYNEQFF
TRBV30	.	TRBJ1-2	TRBD1	TGTGCCTGGAGTGTACGGTTCGACAGGGGGCTCCTTAACTATGGCTACACCTTC	CAWSVRFDRGLLNYGYTF
TRBV5-1	.	TRBJ1-4	.	TGCGCCAGCAGCCCCAGGGGCACTAATGAAAAACTGTTTTTT	CASSPRGTNEKLFF
TRBV18	once	TRBJ1-5	TRBD1	TGTGCCAGCTCACCACCGAACGGACAGGGCGGTCAGCCCCAGCATTTT	CASSPPNGQGGQPQHF
TRBV9	.	TRBJ1-2	.	TGTGCCAGCAACACACAGGGCTCGCATGGCTACACCTTC	CASNTQGSHGYTF
TRBV19	.	TRBJ2-5	.	TGTGCCAGTAGCCCCATCCTCCACCGCGTCAAAGAGACCCAGTACTTC	CASSPILHRVKETQYF
TRBV5-1	.	TRBJ1-2	.	TGCGCCAGCAGCTTGAATGAGGGCTACACCTTC	CASSLNEGYTF
TRBV7-9	.	TRBJ2-2	.	TGTGCCAGCAGCTTAACTCGGGGGACGGGCACCGGGGAGCTGTTTTTT	CASSLTRGTGTGELFF
TRBV30	.	TRBJ1-1	TRBD1	TGTGCCTGGAGTCGGGACAGACTGGGTGAAGCTTTCTTT	CAWSRDRLGEAFF
TRBV6-6	.	TRBJ2-2	TRBD2	TGTGCCAGCAGTCCCCAGGCCGGCGGGGGGATCACCGGGGAGCTGTTTTTT	CASSPQAGGGITGELFF
TRBV6-5	.	TRBJ1-2	.	TGTGCCAGCAGTTACTCCGGCAGGGAGGAACATGGCTACACCTTC	CASSYSGREEHGYTF
TRBV19	.	TRBJ2-3	.	TGTGCCACCAGGGCTGTGGGTGATACGCAGTATTTT	CATRAVGDTQYF
TRBV18	.	TRBJ2-5	TRBD2	TGTGCCAGCTCCCCGGGACTAGTGGAGACCCAGTACTTC	CASSPGLVETQYF
TRBV5-1	.	TRBJ2-1	TRBD2	TGCGCCAGCAGCTTGGGGACGTTGGGGGGGAACTACAATGAGCAGTTCTTC	CASSLGTLGGNYNEQFF
TRBV7-2	.	TRBJ2-6	.	TGTGCCAGCAGCCTAATTTCGTCCTCTGGGGCCAACGTCCTGACTTTC	CASSLISSSGANVLTF
TRBV30	few	TRBJ2-5	.	TGTGCCTGGAGTGTACGCGCGGGGGCCCAAGAGACCCAGTACTTC	CAWSVRAGAQETQYF
TRBV9	.	TRBJ2-6	.	TGTGCCAGCACTATTCGGAGCTCTGGGGCCAACGTCCTGACTTTC	CASTIRSSGANVLTF
TRBV6-5	.	TRBJ2-7	TRBD2	TGTGCCAGCAGTTACAGACTAGCGGGAACCTACGAGCAGTACTTC	CASSYRLAGTYEQYF